One and the same sample provided the 27 T cell receptor beta chains below, sequenced in a study of T cell responses to AZD1222 COVID-19 vaccine. Only in-frame clones appear in the TCRdb table, and some are missing; sequencing was by immunoSEQ multiplex PCR. The profile shows 150,000 to 200,000 clones, over 75% of them singletons. The sample was peripheral blood, taken on day 0 of AZD1222 vaccination. The receptors were sampled from an adult in good health.

The V call is TRBV3-1 (or the pseudogene TRBV3-2), the J call TRBJ1-1; a weak D match, TRBD1 (5 bases). The length of the CDR3 is 14 residues. The V and J ends lost 4 bases and 3 bases respectively, with 12 bases between them. Germline V lookup: CDR1 LGHDT, CDR2 YNNKEL (reference sequence). The CDR3 region has the DNA TGTGCCAGCAGCCCCAGGGTCTACCACACTGAAGCTTTCTTT. Protein: CASSPRVYHTEAFF.

Details on this clone: One junction end disagrees with the germline gene, perhaps due to a read error. The chain links TRBV4-2 to TRBJ1-2; D possibly corresponds to TRBD1 (5 bases). This CDR3 is built from 15 residues. The germline gives CDR1 LGHNA, CDR2 YNFKEQ. CDR3 region: CASSQDHGTNNGYTF. The CDR3 DNA follows: TGTGCCAGCAGCCAAGACCACGGGACTAACAATGGCTACACCTTC.

The chain employs TRBV23-1 and TRBJ2-3, with 8 bases that match TRBD1. TRBV23-1 is an ORF, and what it does is uncertain. V shed 5 bases, J shed 4 bases, and the junction held 8 bases outside the gene matches. The CDR3 contains 15 residues. The chain's CDR3 is CASSSGTGIADTQYF. The DNA of the CDR3 is TGCGCCAGCAGTTCCGGGACAGGCATTGCAGATACGCAGTATTTT.

The rearrangement links TRBV4-3 to TRBJ2-5; 8 positions match TRBD1. Germline V lookup: CDR1 LGHNA, CDR2 YSLEER. This CDR3 contains 16 residues. J lost 1 base, V lost 0 bases, and 4 bases had no gene match. CDR3 in amino acids: CASSQETGTGQETQYF. For the CDR3, the DNA is TGCGCCAGCAGCCAAGAGACCGGGACAGGCCAAGAGACCCAGTACTTC.

This clone has more than one count but fewer than ten. The rearrangement links TRBV6-2 or TRBV6-3 to TRBJ2-7, with 7 bases matching TRBD2. The V segment lost 6 bases and the J segment 3 bases; nucleotides outside the gene matches: 8. CDR3 length equals 14 residues. Per the germline V gene, CDR1 is MNHEY and CDR2 is SVGEGT. DNA for the CDR3: TGTGCCAGCAGCCCGCCCCCGGGGGGCTACGAGCAGTACTTC. Translating it yields CASSPPPGGYEQYF.

This clone came up many times. J is TRBJ1-2 and V is TRBV14; 7 bases align to TRBD1. CDR1 is SGHDN, CDR2 FVKESK, per germline. V trimming: 1 base; J trimming: 0 bases; junction bases outside the gene matches: 2. The CDR3 loop spans 15 amino acids. CDR3 bases: TGTGCCAGCAGCCAAGCTACAGGGGCTAACTATGGCTACACCTTC. It yields the protein CASSQATGANYGYTF.

This clone was detected once. Here the CDR3 reads CASSQTQGTEAFF. The DNA of the CDR3 is TGTGCCAGCAGCCAGACACAGGGCACTGAAGCTTTCTTT. V is TRBV6-6 and J is TRBJ1-1; D perhaps matches TRBD1 (6 bases). V lost 6 bases and J 4 bases, leaving 12 bases between the germline ends. This CDR3 spans 13 amino acids. Germline CDR1 reads MNHNY; CDR2 reads SVGAGI (reference sequence).

This chain connects TRBV3-1 (or the pseudogene TRBV3-2) to TRBJ1-5; maybe TRBD1 (5 bases). This CDR3 comprises 13 residues. V shed 3 bases and J shed 4 bases, with 7 bases lying between them. Germline V gene lookup returns CDR1 LGHDT and CDR2 YNNKEL (reference sequence). The CDR3 region is CASSHSGNQPQHF. Written as DNA, the CDR3 is TGTGCCAGCAGCCATTCAGGGAATCAGCCCCAGCATTTT.

The rearrangement joins TRBV19 to TRBJ2-2; D is unresolved. This CDR3 spans 16 amino acids. Looked up from germline, CDR1 is LNHDA and CDR2 is SQIVND (reference sequence). V lost 1 base, J lost 0 bases, and 9 bases lay in between. CDR3 nucleotides: TGTGCCAGTAGTATAGTACCGGGCCCGAACACCGGGGAGCTGTTTTTT. As protein: CASSIVPGPNTGELFF.

The gene calls are TRBV10-3 and TRBJ1-2; 10 bases are a match to TRBD1. CDR3 length: 16 residues. Trimming removed 3 bases from V and 2 bases from J; junction bases left unmatched: 6. The germline V gene has CDR1 ENHRY and CDR2 SYGVKD. The CDR3 DNA follows: TGTGCCATCAGTGAAGGGACAGGGGCGGGAAACTATGGCTACACCTTC. This encodes CAISEGTGAGNYGYTF.

The rearrangement joins TRBV10-2 to TRBJ2-7, with a tentative D call TRBD1 (5 bases). Germline values: CDR1 WSHSY, CDR2 SAAADI. This CDR3 is built from 13 residues. Trimming cost V 4 bases and J 5 bases, with 12 bases left between them. The CDR3 coding sequence is TGCGCCAGCAGTGTACCAGGGATCGACGAGCAGTACTTC. Residues: CASSVPGIDEQYF.

On this clone: Additional DNA sequences in this sample encode the identical CDR3. The chain couples TRBV5-6 to TRBJ2-1, with D hard to call. V gave up 0 bases and J gave up 9 bases, with 4 bases separating them. The CDR3 has 11 residues. CDR1 is SGHDT and CDR2 is YYEEEE in the germline V gene. CDR3: CASSLVSEQFF. The CDR3 nucleotides are TGTGCCAGCAGCTTGGTGTCTGAGCAGTTCTTC.

The rearrangement links TRBV2 to TRBJ2-1; no firm D call. Germline CDR1 and CDR2: SNHLY and FYNNEI. Between the trimmed V and J ends, which lost 1 base and 5 bases, there was a span of 6 bases. This CDR3 spans 13 amino acids. CDR3 loop: CASSEGNNNEQFF. In DNA form, the CDR3 reads TGTGCCAGCAGTGAAGGCAACAACAATGAGCAGTTCTTC.

This clone was seen only once. This CDR3 is also generated by other DNA sequences in the sample. CDR3: CASSSGGTDTQYF. The CDR3 DNA reads TGTGCCAGCAGCTCCGGTGGCACAGATACGCAGTATTTT. The genes are TRBV7-3 and TRBJ2-3, with D unclear. This CDR3 spans 13 amino acids. Looked up from germline, CDR1 is SGHTA and CDR2 is FQGTGA. V lost 4 bases and J lost 1, with 6 bases in between. The full variable domain, rest sourced from reference TRBV7-3 and TRBJ2-3, is GAGVSQTPSNKVTEKGKYVELRCDPISGHTALYWYRQSLGQGPEFLIYFQGTGAADDSGLPNDRFFAVRPEGSVSTLKIQRTERGDSAVYLCASSSGGTDTQYFGPGTRLTVL.

The J gene is TRBJ2-7, the V gene TRBV25-1; D perhaps matches TRBD2 (6 bases). Germline V gene sequence: CDR1 MGHDK, CDR2 SYGVNS. Deletions cut 0 bases from V and 3 bases from J, with 12 bases between. The CDR3 totals 15 residues. CDR3 sequence reads: CASSEYMGGVYEQYF. As DNA, the CDR3 is TGTGCCAGCAGTGAATATATGGGCGGGGTCTACGAGCAGTACTTC.

V is TRBV27 and J is TRBJ1-2, with 10 bases matching TRBD1. CDR3 length equals 13 residues. V dropped 5 bases and J dropped 6; count of bases not matched to a gene: 3. Germline CDR1 reads MNHEY; CDR2 reads SMNVEV (reference sequence). The CDR3 reads CASSDRGRDGYTF. CDR3 nucleotides: TGTGCCAGCAGTGACAGGGGGCGGGATGGCTACACCTTC.

This clone appeared a single time. The chain recombines TRBV2 with TRBJ1-5; no clear D gene. The CDR3 totals 13 residues. Trimming took 6 bases from V and 0 from J, leaving 6 bases between them. Germline CDR1 and CDR2: SNHLY and FYNNEI. The CDR3 region is CASREDSNQPQHF. The CDR3 DNA is TGTGCCAGCAGGGAGGATAGCAATCAGCCCCAGCATTTT.

CDR3 nucleotides: TGCGCCAGCGGGGACTTTACGAACACCGGGGAGCTGTTTTTT. Amino acid sequence: CASGDFTNTGELFF. The chain employs TRBV5-1 and TRBJ2-2, with D perhaps TRBD2 (6 bases). CDR1 is SGHRS, CDR2 YFSETQ, per germline. V gave up 7 bases and J gave up 0 bases, with 10 bases separating them. CDR3 size: 14 residues.

The chain uses TRBV20-1 and TRBJ2-3; D is unresolved. The CDR3 runs to 11 residues. V shed 3 bases and J shed 6 bases, with 7 bases lying between them. Per germline, CDR1 DFQATT and CDR2 SNEGSKA (reference sequence). The DNA for the CDR3 is TGCAGTGCTAGCATCGGGGATACGCAGTATTTT. This sequence encodes CSASIGDTQYF.

The chain carries TRBV12-5 and TRBJ1-2, with D maybe TRBD1 (6 bases). The length of the CDR3 is 13 residues. The germline V gene has CDR1 LGHNT and CDR2 FRNRAP. The germline V and J ends were trimmed by 5 bases and 6 bases, with 13 bases remaining between them. CDR3 DNA sequence: TGTGCTAGTGGTCCGGGGGCAGAAGATGGCTACACCTTC. Amino acids: CASGPGAEDGYTF.

The chain recombines TRBV7-9 with TRBJ2-7, with a weak D call TRBD1 (6 bases). The CDR3 length is 16 residues. Germline loops: CDR1 SEHNR, CDR2 FQNEAQ (reference sequence). V lost 5 bases, J lost 2 bases, and 19 bases lay in between. The CDR3 bases are TGTGCCAGCAGCCTTACTCGTGGACAGTTGACCTACGAGCAGTACTTC. This sequence encodes CASSLTRGQLTYEQYF.

CDR3 sequence reads: CASSMGREKLFF. CDR3 nucleotide sequence: TGTGCCAGCAGCATGGGAAGGGAAAAACTGTTTTTT. The chain recombines TRBV11-2 with TRBJ1-4; D not certain. CDR3 length: 12 residues. With 5 bases removed from V and 8 bases from J, the gap between germline ends came to 9 bases. The germline V gene has CDR1 SGHAT and CDR2 FQNNGV.

V and J are TRBV7-9 and TRBJ1-2; 7 bases are a match to TRBD1. Germline V CDR1 and CDR2: SEHNR, FQNEAQ (reference sequence). The trim removed 5 bases at V and 3 bases at J, leaving 9 bases unmatched. This CDR3 contains 15 residues. The CDR3 nucleotides are TGTGCCAGCAGCCCAAGGACAGGAGAGTACTATGGCTACACCTTC. Its translation is CASSPRTGEYYGYTF.

This clone showed up just once. V is TRBV3-1 (or the pseudogene TRBV3-2) and J is TRBJ1-1; TRBD1 matches 8 bases. The CDR3 runs to 16 residues. The ends lost 0 bases at V and 5 bases at J; junction bases unmatched: 8. The V gene's germline CDR1 is LGHDT and CDR2 YNNKEL (reference sequence). CDR3 protein: CASSQESRTGITEAFF. CDR3 in DNA: TGTGCCAGCAGCCAAGAGTCAAGGACAGGGATTACTGAAGCTTTCTTT.

The V gene is TRBV4-2, the J gene TRBJ1-4; D not certain. In germline, CDR1 is LGHNA, CDR2 YNFKEQ. V lost 0 bases to trimming and J lost 12 bases, with 11 bases between them. The CDR3 is 13 amino acids. This chain's CDR3 is CASSQDEARQLFF. The CDR3 bases are TGTGCCAGCAGCCAAGATGAGGCCCGGCAACTGTTTTTT.

The rearrangement joins TRBV5-5 to TRBJ2-7, with D possibly called TRBD1 or TRBD2 (5 bases each). V was clipped by 3 bases and J by 3 bases, with 7 bases between them. Per the germline V gene, CDR1 is SGHKS and CDR2 is YYEKEE (reference sequence). CDR3 length: 12 residues. The CDR3 coding sequence is TGTGCCAGCAGCTGGGACCTCTACGAGCAGTACTTC. Translation gives CASSWDLYEQYF.

This CDR3 reads CASSQTLWGGSSDTQYF. The CDR3 DNA sequence: TGTGCCAGCAGCCAGACCTTGTGGGGGGGCAGCTCAGATACGCAGTATTTT. V usage is TRBV4-2 and J usage is TRBJ2-3; TRBD2 might be the D (7 bases). Germline V gene data show CDR1 as LGHNA and CDR2 as YNFKEQ. Trimming removed 3 bases from V and 4 bases from J, with 20 bases in between. There are 17 residues in the CDR3.